Below are 10 T cell receptor beta chains sequenced from a single sample in a study of T cell responses to AZD1222 COVID-19 vaccine. Only in-frame clones appear in the TCRdb table, and some are missing; sequencing was by immunoSEQ multiplex PCR. Of over 85,000 clones in the sample, approximately 94% were seen once. The sample consisted of peripheral blood, taken 28 days after the second AZD1222 dose. The receptor source for this set is an adult who received the AZD1222 COVID-19 vaccine.

V gene TRBV2 combines with J gene TRBJ2-7; D remains unclear. Per the germline V gene, CDR1 is SNHLY and CDR2 is FYNNEI. CDR3 length equals 14 residues. V lost 7 bases and J 0 bases, leaving 13 bases between the germline ends. The CDR3 spells CASILSRSSYEQYF. The CDR3 coding sequence is TGTGCCAGCATTCTGTCTAGGAGCTCCTACGAGCAGTACTTC.

The V and J genes are TRBV10-3 and TRBJ2-7; 12 nucleotides agree with TRBD2. After removal of 5 bases from V and 1 base from J, the junction contained 3 bases not matched to a gene. The CDR3 length is 15 residues. CDR1 and CDR2 from the germline V gene are ENHRY and SYGVKD. DNA for the CDR3: TGTGCCATCAGTTTTGGACTAGCGGGGTCCTACGAGCAGTACTTC. Residues: CAISFGLAGSYEQYF.

The genes are TRBV18 and TRBJ1-1, with D possibly matching TRBD1 (5 bases). V was trimmed by 10 bases and J by 1 base, leaving 13 bases between them. This CDR3 has 13 amino acids. Per germline, CDR1 KGHSH and CDR2 LQKENI. The chain's CDR3 is CATHQGTNTEAFF. The CDR3, as DNA: TGTGCCACCCATCAGGGCACGAACACTGAAGCTTTCTTT.

The chain links TRBV29-1 to TRBJ1-1, with a tentative D call TRBD1 (5 bases). CDR3 length equals 13 residues. Germline CDR1 is SQVTM and CDR2 is ANQGSEA. The ends were cut back, 6 bases at V and 2 bases at J, with 13 bases in the middle. CDR3 region: CSVTGTANTEAFF. The CDR3 nucleotides read TGCAGCGTAACCGGGACGGCTAACACTGAAGCTTTCTTT.

This clone is a singleton in its sample. The gene calls are TRBV6-2 or TRBV6-3 and TRBJ2-7, with a possible D match to TRBD2 (6 bases). CDR1 MNHEY and CDR2 SVGEGT come from the germline V gene. Trimming removed 5 bases from V and 3 bases from J, with 17 bases in between. This CDR3 has 15 residues. The CDR3 here is CASSLAGTGNYEQYF. In DNA, the CDR3 is TGTGCCAGCAGTCTCGCCGGGACTGGAAACTACGAGCAGTACTTC.

The chain recombines TRBV27 with TRBJ2-1; 11 nucleotides agree with TRBD2. J was trimmed by 0 bases and V by 5 bases; bases with no gene match: 6. The V gene's germline CDR1 is MNHEY and CDR2 SMNVEV (reference sequence). This CDR3 has 17 amino acids. The CDR3 reads CASSPRSGRASYNEQFF. The DNA for the CDR3 is TGTGCCAGCAGTCCGCGTAGCGGGAGGGCCTCCTACAATGAGCAGTTCTTC.

The genes are TRBV3-1 (or the pseudogene TRBV3-2) and TRBJ1-2, with D possibly being TRBD1 (6 bases). The CDR3 sequence is 13 residues long. V was trimmed by 5 bases and J by 2 bases, leaving 9 bases between them. The germline V gene has CDR1 LGHDT and CDR2 YNNKEL (reference sequence). The CDR3 DNA is TGTGCCAGCAGCGGGACAAACAACTATGGCTACACCTTC. Its translation: CASSGTNNYGYTF.

This clone occurred once. The chain employs TRBV10-2 and TRBJ1-1; no clear D gene. V lost 7 bases and J 1 base, leaving 16 bases between the germline ends. The germline gives CDR1 WSHSY, CDR2 SAAADI. This CDR3 is 15 amino acids long. CDR3 in amino acids: CASNSQGPQNTEAFF. CDR3 coding DNA: TGCGCCAGCAATTCACAAGGGCCCCAGAACACTGAAGCTTTCTTT.

V and J are TRBV15 and TRBJ1-1; D is ambiguous. The CDR3 loop spans 14 amino acids. CDR1 is LNHNV, CDR2 YYDKDF, per germline (reference sequence). The V gene lost 0 bases and the J gene lost 3 bases, with 8 bases spanning the gap. The CDR3 nucleotides read TGTGCCACCAGCAGAGACCCGGGCCACACTGAAGCTTTCTTT. Protein product: CATSRDPGHTEAFF. The variable domain in full, completed from reference TRBV15 and TRBJ1-1, reads DAMVIQNPRYQVTQFGKPVTLSCSQTLNHNVMYWYQQKSSQAPKLLFHYYDKDFNNEADTPDNFQSRRPNTSFCFLDIRSPGLGDTAMYLCATSRDPGHTEAFFGQGTRLTVV.

This sequence joins TRBV23-1 and TRBJ1-5, with TRBD1 matching over 7 bases. TRBV23-1 is identified as an open reading frame with a role that is uncertain. Unmatched junction bases numbered 17, after V lost 3 bases and J lost 3 bases. The CDR3 covers 19 residues. CDR3 sequence (DNA): TGCGCCAGCAGTCAGTCCCGGCTTTGGACAGGCTTAGACAATCAGCCCCAGCATTTT. Translating gives CASSQSRLWTGLDNQPQHF.